This TCR beta chain was identified during a study of cytomegalovirus exposure and HLA in healthy donors (dated 2017 in TCRdb). With respect to the entire study: An earlier analysis of several hundred of the donors reported approximately 290 Gb of sequence data and 120 million or so unique TCR beta sequences from approximately 180 million T cells. HLA typing included class I and class II loci at four-digit resolution. About 280 gigabases of sequencing data and roughly 80 million unique TCR sequences made up an early release that covered several hundred HLA-typed donors. High-throughput TCR immunosequencing, statistical association of individual TCRs with disease status, and machine learning were combined to predict cytomegalovirus infection status. Across 300 to 400 genotyped donors of the cohort, an average of about 200,000 unique TCR beta nucleotide sequences per donor were sequenced, and around 19% of those sequences were non-productive. Rather than using new phenotypic data, the later analysis identified candidate immune exposures from TCR beta sequences and from how often those sequences occurred across donors. In addition to the first cohort of 666 subjects, a separate validation cohort of 120 different subjects was used. A later analysis re-analyzed previously published TCR beta repertoires from roughly 630 donors and added high-resolution HLA genotyping to study TCR occurrence patterns. Every discovery cohort repertoire had been produced on one sequencing platform. A handful of DR-DQ haplotypes were handled as single units for association and clustering because linkage in the cohort was strong. An earlier analysis of approximately 580 of the donors used high-throughput TCR beta sequencing to judge whether each TCR beta V gene segment behaved as functional or pseudogenic. Donor age, sex, ethnicity and CMV serostatus were compiled alongside the repertoire data. The number of donors typed differed by locus, with about 629-630 for A, B, C, DRB1 and DQB1, about 500 for DQA1, 600 to 610 for DPA1, and around 450 for DPB1. The study was designed to test whether signatures of past pathogen exposure could be identified by cataloging public T cell receptors. Of the roughly 400 genotyped donors, approximately 83% fell in the genetic ancestry cluster associated with self-reported Caucasian donors. Using immunosequencing, the study profiled T cell repertoires from around 670 subjects and related those repertoires to cytomegalovirus serostatus. In a later genetic analysis, genome-wide SNP genotypes for about 55% of the roughly 670 donors were used, and that subset was treated as a discovery cohort.

As to this clone: Its antigen has not been determined. Per-base quality was not reported, and no clone a single base away is much larger than it.

The method behind the library was the immunoSEQ multiplex PCR assay. A mixture of 60 forward primers for TCR Vbeta segments and 13 reverse primers for TCR Jbeta segments was used in the multiplex PCR. A multiplex PCR assay on genomic DNA amplified the CDR3 region of rearranged TCR beta genes. The Illumina HiSeq System was used to sequence the amplified TCR beta libraries as 87-base-pair reads. As for the original processing: In a later analysis, some 80 million unique TCR beta chains were counted across the approximately 640 repertoires, and approximately 9.9 million of these chains were shared by at least two donors. A nearest-neighbor algorithm error-corrected the raw reads and collapsed the reads into unique sequences, merging closely related sequences to remove PCR and sequencing errors. V, D and J gene segments were assigned by aligning CDR3 sequences to IMGT reference sequences. For a sequence to be retained, a match of at least six nucleotides to both a V gene segment and a J gene segment was required. A rearrangement counted as productive if the CDR3 had no stop codons and remained in frame with V and J, and every other rearrangement counted as non-productive. Following IMGT convention, CDR3 was defined as the stretch from the second conserved V-encoded cysteine up to the conserved J-encoded phenylalanine. In an earlier analysis of just under 600 of the donors, sequences lacking an unambiguous match to a single V gene segment were excluded. An earlier analysis of several hundred of the donors classified V segments as functional when productive rearrangements were above 56.7% and as segregating when the standard deviation between donors was above 5%. A statistical classification framework was developed to diagnose cytomegalovirus status using the catalog of TCR beta chain sequences. A later analysis assigned V and J genes by comparing TCR nucleotide sequences with IMGT/GENE-DB human TR gene sequences. The TCRdist pipeline was used in a later analysis to assign CDR3 sequences and most-parsimonious VDJ recombination scenarios. In a later analysis, every TCR beta chain was defined by the combination of its CDR3 amino acid sequence and its V-gene family, and reads without a unique V-gene family were dropped. As a way to deal with suspected cross-contamination and a sequencing artifact, a later analysis dropped hundreds of nucleotide sequences that were highly shared and had low generation probability. In a later analysis, a clonal expansion index was calculated for each public chain from normalized within-repertoire ranks of inferred template counts. In a later analysis, generation probabilities were computed with a VDJ recombination model fitted to out-of-frame rearrangements, and the resulting probabilities were checked against IGoR. A later analysis scored TCR-TCR, TCR-HLA and TCR-CMV co-occurrence with hypergeometric tests, applying a repertoire-size bias correction to TCR pairs. In a later analysis, false discovery rates were estimated by permuting HLA or CMV assignments 20 times. In a later analysis, co-occurring TCRs were grouped with DBSCAN, and TCRdist sequence similarity was added when clustering was performed within HLA-allele-positive subsets. Repertoires with fewer than 30,000 or more than 120,000 public chains were left out of co-occurrence clustering, as were about 5 repertoires with anomalous nucleotide sharing. TCRdb re-hosts the immuneACCESS table, in-frame sequences only. Its copies lack some clones; in the studies checked, an unresolved V gene accounts for under half of them, and the cause for the rest is not known. V and J calls and clone size are those listed in that table; D and trimming were worked out from the DNA. Recorded for this sample are around 150,000 clones; around 80% of them occurred a single time. Of the sample, about 6.3% is held by the ten largest clones.

Findings and caveats that apply to the study as a whole: In the study, some 160 TCR beta chains were listed as associated with cytomegalovirus. A further reported finding was that TCR beta sequences accurately predicted the HLA-A and HLA-B alleles for most subjects in the first cohort. In a later genetic analysis, a missense DCLRE1C variant was associated with V-gene and J-gene trimming of TCR beta chains, and the association was replicated in an independent cohort. Because counts were too low, roughly 16 rarely observed V segments, including chromosome 9 orphons, were left out of the earlier analysis of 500 to 750 of the donors. An earlier analysis of approximately 570 of the donors showed that most TCR beta V segments appeared in productive rearrangements either about 90% or about 30% of the time, which broadly matched IMGT annotations. This cohort had only TCR beta chains sequenced, and the lack of alpha or paired-chain data limited which features could be detected. Because HLA typing was unavailable for some donors at each locus, only the typed subset was used in association tests. The only immune exposure information available for the cohort was CMV serostatus. A cluster of highly shared sequence variants was judged likely to represent a technical artifact of the sequencing pipeline. When HLA alleles, especially DR and DQ, strongly co-occurred, attributing TCR associations to individual alleles was difficult. Most CMV-associated TCR beta chains appeared to be HLA-restricted in a later analysis, and the HLA associations seemed to be driven largely by CMV exposure. According to a later analysis, TCR association rates differed among HLA loci, with DRB1 alleles showing the most associated TCRs and HLA-C alleles showing the fewest. In vitro tests confirmed that three of the cytomegalovirus-associated TCR beta chains recognize cytomegalovirus antigens. The classifier was reported to diagnose cytomegalovirus status with high specificity and sensitivity in both the original cohort and the validation cohort. According to a later analysis, parvovirus B19, influenza, CMV and Epstein-Barr virus appeared linked to several top co-occurrence clusters. A later genetic analysis reported fewer N-insertions in productive TCRs among donors in an Asian-associated ancestry cluster than the roughly 700-donor mean. Roughly uniform sequencing depth across donors was assumed in presence/absence analyses, although this assumption may not hold. In a later analysis, around 17,000 TCR beta sequences were associated with specific HLA alleles at a false discovery rate of 0.05. Most TCR sequences were seen in very few donors, while some public TCRs were found in many individuals. Compared with equally common non-associated chains, HLA-associated TCR beta chains in a later analysis were more clonally expanded and had lower generation probabilities. Correlated functional status among segregating V segments might be attributable to linkage disequilibrium, but an unknown experimental factor could not be ruled out. The 87-base-pair reads could not distinguish some IMGT-functional V segments, including TRBV6-2 and TRBV6-3, so those segments were excluded. The authors suggested that the approach could potentially be generalized to other disease states and immunological phenotypes.

The cohort was made up of hundreds of healthy bone marrow donors. At the time of sampling, every cohort member was nominally healthy, though immune exposures that went unrecorded were likely present. The donor was CMV seropositive and was included in the group of approximately 300 seropositive cohort members. A peripheral blood sample was provided by each donor, and peripheral blood mononuclear cells were used for TCR beta sequencing. Genomic DNA extraction from the blood cell samples was performed with the Qiagen DNeasy Blood Extraction Kit. Taken from the germline V gene, the CDR1 and CDR2 loops are SGDLS and YYNGEE. V is clipped by 0 bases and J by 4 bases, and the sequence between their germline boundaries is 13 bases long. Including the terminal cysteine and phenylalanine, the CDR3 comprises 15 residues. The kept DNA is CDR3 alone, 45 bases in frame from the first base.

Material: PBMCs. The sequence links TRBV9 to TRBJ2-5; 6 matching bases give a weak D call of TRBD2. This clonotype was sampled from a male donor in good health and CMV-seropositive. This receptor has the CDR3 CASSVEPRGGETQYF. DNA sequence: TGTGCCAGCAGCGTAGAACCCCGGGGAGGAGAGACCCAGTACTTC.